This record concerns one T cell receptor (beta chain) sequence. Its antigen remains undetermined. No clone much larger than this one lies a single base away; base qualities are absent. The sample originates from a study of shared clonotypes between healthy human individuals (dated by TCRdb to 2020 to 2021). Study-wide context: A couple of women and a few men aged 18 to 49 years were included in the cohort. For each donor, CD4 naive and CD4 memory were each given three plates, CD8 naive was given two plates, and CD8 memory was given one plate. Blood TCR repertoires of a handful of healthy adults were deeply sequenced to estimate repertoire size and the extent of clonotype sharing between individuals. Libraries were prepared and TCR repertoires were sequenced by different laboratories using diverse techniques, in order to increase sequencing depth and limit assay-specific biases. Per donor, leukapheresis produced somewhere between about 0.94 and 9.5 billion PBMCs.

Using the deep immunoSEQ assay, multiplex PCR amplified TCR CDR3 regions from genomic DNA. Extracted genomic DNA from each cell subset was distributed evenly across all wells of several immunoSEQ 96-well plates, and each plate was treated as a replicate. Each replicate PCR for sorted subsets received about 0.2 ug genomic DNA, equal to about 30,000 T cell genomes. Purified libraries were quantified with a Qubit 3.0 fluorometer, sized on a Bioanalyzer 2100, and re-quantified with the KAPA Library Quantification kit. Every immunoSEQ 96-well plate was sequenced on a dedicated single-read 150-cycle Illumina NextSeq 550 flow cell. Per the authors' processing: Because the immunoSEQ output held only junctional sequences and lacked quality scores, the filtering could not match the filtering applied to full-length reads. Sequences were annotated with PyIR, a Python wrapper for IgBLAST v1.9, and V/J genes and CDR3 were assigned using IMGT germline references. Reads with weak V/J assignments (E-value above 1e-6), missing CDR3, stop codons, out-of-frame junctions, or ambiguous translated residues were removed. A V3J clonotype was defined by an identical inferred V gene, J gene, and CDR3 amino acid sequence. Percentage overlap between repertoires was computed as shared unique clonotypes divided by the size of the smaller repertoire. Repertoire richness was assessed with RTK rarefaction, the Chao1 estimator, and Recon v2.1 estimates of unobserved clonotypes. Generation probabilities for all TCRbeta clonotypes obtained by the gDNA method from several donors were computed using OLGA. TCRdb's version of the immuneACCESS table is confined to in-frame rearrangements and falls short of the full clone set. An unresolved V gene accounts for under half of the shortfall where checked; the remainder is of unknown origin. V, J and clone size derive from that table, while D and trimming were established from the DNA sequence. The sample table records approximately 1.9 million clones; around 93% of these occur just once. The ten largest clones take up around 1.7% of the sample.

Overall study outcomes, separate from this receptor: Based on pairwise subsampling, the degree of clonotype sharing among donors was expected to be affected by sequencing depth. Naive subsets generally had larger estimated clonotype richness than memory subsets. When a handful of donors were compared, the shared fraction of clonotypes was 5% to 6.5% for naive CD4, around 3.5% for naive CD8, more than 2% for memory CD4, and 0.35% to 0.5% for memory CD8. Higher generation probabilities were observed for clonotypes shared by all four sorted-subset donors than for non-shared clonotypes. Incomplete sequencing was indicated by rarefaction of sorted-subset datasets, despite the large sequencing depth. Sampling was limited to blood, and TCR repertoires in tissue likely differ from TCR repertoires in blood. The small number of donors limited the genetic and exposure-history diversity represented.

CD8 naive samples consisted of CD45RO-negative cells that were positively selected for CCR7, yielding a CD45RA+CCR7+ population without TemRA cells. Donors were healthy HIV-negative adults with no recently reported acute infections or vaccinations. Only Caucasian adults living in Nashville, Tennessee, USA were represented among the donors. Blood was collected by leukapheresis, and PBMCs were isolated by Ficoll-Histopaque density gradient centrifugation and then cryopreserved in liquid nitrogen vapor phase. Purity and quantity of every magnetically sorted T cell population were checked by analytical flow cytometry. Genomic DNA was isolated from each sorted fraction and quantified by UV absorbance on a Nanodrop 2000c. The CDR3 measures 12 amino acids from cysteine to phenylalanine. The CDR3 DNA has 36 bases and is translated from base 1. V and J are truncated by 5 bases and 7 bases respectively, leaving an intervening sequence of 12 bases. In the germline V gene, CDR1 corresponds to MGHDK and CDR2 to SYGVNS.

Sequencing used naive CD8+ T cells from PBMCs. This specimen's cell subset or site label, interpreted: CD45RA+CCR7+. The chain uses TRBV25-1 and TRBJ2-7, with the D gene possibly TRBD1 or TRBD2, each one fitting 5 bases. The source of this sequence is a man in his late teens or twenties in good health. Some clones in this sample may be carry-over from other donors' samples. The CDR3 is CASSLGTTEQYF. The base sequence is TGTGCCAGCAGTTTAGGGACGACAGAGCAGTACTTC.